These T cell receptor beta chains were read from a single sample in a study of OX40 agonist ivuxolimab in advanced cancers. TCRdb's table, derived via immunoSEQ multiplex PCR, lists solely in-frame clones and lacks some. The table has about 67,000 clones, 90% to 95% seen once. The specimen comprised CD4+ or CD8+ T cells sorted from blood, sampled in a trial of the OX40 agonist ivuxolimab. The receptors were sampled from an adult with an advanced solid tumor such as melanoma, head and neck, liver or kidney cancer. CDR3s leave out the opening cysteine and the closing phenylalanine or tryptophan. Only part of the rows carry a size: once, few, many, or a class if the clone is expanded.

v_gene	abundance	j_gene	CDR3aa
TRBV5-1	NA	TRBJ1-1	ASSLEGRESEAF
TRBV19	NA	TRBJ2-2	ASRRTGGTGELF
TRBV28	NA	TRBJ1-6	ASKSGGHSPLH
TRBV2	NA	TRBJ2-5	ASSGLRQGETQY
TRBV11-3	NA	TRBJ2-1	ASRYSGSYNEQF
TRBV6-5	NA	TRBJ1-1	ATRGQGGGDTEAF
TRBV5-4	NA	TRBJ1-2	ASSYDRGYGYT
TRBV2	NA	TRBJ1-5	ASGQGGRDQPQH
TRBV5-1	NA	TRBJ2-1	ASKKLADNNEQF
TRBV7-2	NA	TRBJ2-5	ASSSRQGDFETQY
TRBV29-1	NA	TRBJ2-5	SADGRGETQY
TRBV27	NA	TRBJ1-2	ASSLLTTGGGYT
TRBV18	NA	TRBJ2-5	ASSRETGTYRQETQY
TRBV7-2	NA	TRBJ1-1	ASSPQPTGYTEAF
TRBV6-6	NA	TRBJ1-2	ASKLTGQVYGYT
TRBV5-1	few	TRBJ2-3	ASSSIQGRTDTQY
TRBV11-2	NA	TRBJ1-2	ASSLSDYLYT
TRBV28	once	TRBJ1-1	ASRQTGGTEAF
TRBV7-7	NA	TRBJ2-5	ASSRLGGTVQETQY
TRBV7-9	NA	TRBJ1-2	ASRRDRGDGYT
TRBV14	NA	TRBJ1-3	ASSQDMGNTIY
TRBV10-3	NA	TRBJ2-3	AISADGDTQY
TRBV18	NA	TRBJ1-4	ASSQQGVGGEKLF
TRBV11-2	NA	TRBJ2-4	ASSWSGGVSLNIQY
TRBV29-1	NA	TRBJ2-7	SVEGAQEGPTEQY
TRBV10-2	few	TRBJ2-2	ASSDPGGVGELF
TRBV4-3	NA	TRBJ2-5	ASSQEPSGGVKTQY
TRBV5-4	NA	TRBJ2-7	ASSLKGQGPLRNFYEQY
TRBV5-1	NA	TRBJ1-3	ASSTYSGNTIY
TRBV2	NA	TRBJ2-5	ASSGVAVETQY
TRBV7-2	NA	TRBJ2-5	ASSFKGAAGRY
TRBV7-9	NA	TRBJ2-2	ASSARGSPGELF
TRBV5-1	NA	TRBJ2-1	ASSVEAGTYNEQF
TRBV19	NA	TRBJ2-1	ASSLPGTSTQF
TRBV27	once	TRBJ1-4	ASRQGLGSNEKLF
TRBV5-1	NA	TRBJ1-3	ASSRGAGSGNTIY
TRBV7-2	NA	TRBJ1-2	ASSLAANYGYT
TRBV28	NA	TRBJ1-4	ASSFWQGGFVGEAGHEKLF
TRBV5-4	once	TRBJ2-5	ASSLRGAQETQY
TRBV10-2	few	TRBJ2-1	ASMLTSPYNEQF
TRBV18	NA	TRBJ1-2	ASSPRPGPFYGYT
TRBV6-6	NA	TRBJ1-6	ASSARDKLSPLH
TRBV21-1	NA	TRBJ2-7	ASSKDTYEQY
TRBV28	once	TRBJ2-7	ASSERGPYEQY
TRBV10-3	NA	TRBJ2-1	AIRRDLSGGYNEQF
TRBV11-1	NA	TRBJ2-1	ASSLATGGQF
TRBV5-1	NA	TRBJ2-3	ASSLVSGSQDTQY
TRBV27	NA	TRBJ2-1	ASSRLTGRNEQF
TRBV4-1	NA	TRBJ2-2	ASSPETGTTGELF
TRBV18	once	TRBJ2-5	ASSPQEGQLQETQY
TRBV7-8	once	TRBJ2-1	ASSLGTGGISEQF
TRBV28	NA	TRBJ1-2	ASSFGQNYGYT
TRBV7-3	few	TRBJ2-2	ASSPQWTGGGELF
TRBV19	NA	TRBJ1-5	ASSSAGMGNQPQH
TRBV19	NA	TRBJ1-2	ATRQPGQYGYT